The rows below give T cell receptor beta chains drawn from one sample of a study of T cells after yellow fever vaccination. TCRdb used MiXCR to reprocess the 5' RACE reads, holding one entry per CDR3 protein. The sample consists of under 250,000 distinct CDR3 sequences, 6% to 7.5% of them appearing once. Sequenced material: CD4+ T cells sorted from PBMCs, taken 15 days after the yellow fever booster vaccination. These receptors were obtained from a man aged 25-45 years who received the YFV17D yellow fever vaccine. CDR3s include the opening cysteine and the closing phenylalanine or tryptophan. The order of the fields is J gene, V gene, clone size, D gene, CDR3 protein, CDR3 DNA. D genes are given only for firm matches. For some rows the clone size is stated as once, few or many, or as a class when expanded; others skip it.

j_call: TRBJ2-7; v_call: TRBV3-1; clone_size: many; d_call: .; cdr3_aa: CASSQEGRIYEQYF; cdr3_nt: TGTGCCAGCAGCCAAGAAGGCCGGATCTACGAGCAGTACTTC
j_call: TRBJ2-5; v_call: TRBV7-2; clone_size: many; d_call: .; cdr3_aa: CASSSGPGETQYF; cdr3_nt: TGTGCCAGCAGCTCCGGCCCTGGGGAGACCCAGTACTTC
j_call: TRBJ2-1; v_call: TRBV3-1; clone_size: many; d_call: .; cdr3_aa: CASSPGLPSYNEQFF; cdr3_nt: TGTGCCAGCAGCCCCGGACTCCCATCTTACAATGAGCAGTTCTTC
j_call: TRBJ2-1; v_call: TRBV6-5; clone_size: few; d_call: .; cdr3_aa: CASSYGDRYNEQFF; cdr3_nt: TGTGCCAGCAGTTACGGCGACAGGTACAATGAGCAGTTCTTC
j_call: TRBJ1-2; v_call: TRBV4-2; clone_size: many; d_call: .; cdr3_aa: CASSQRVARDYGYTF; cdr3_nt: TGTGCCAGCAGCCAAAGGGTGGCCCGGGACTATGGCTACACCTTC
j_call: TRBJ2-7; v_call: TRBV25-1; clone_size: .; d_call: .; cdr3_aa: CASSESFYEQYF; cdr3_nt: TGTGCCAGCAGTGAGTCCTTCTACGAGCAGTACTTC
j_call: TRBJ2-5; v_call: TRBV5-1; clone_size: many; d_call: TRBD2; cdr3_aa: CASSAGLGETQYF; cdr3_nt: TGCGCCAGCAGCGCGGGACTAGGAGAGACCCAGTACTTC
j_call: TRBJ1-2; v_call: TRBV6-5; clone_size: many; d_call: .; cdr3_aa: CASGERNYGYTF; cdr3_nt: TGTGCCAGCGGGGAGCGGAACTATGGCTACACCTTC
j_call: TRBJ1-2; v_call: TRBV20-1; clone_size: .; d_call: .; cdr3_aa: CSARDRGQSTF; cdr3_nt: TGCAGTGCTAGAGACAGAGGACAGTCAACCTTC
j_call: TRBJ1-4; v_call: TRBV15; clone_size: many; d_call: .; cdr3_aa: CATWGSNEKLFF; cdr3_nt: TGTGCCACCTGGGGGAGTAATGAAAAACTGTTTTTT
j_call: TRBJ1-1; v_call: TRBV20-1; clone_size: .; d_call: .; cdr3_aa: CSARGGGGATEAFF; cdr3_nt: TGCAGTGCTAGAGGGGGCGGGGGGGCCACTGAAGCTTTCTTT
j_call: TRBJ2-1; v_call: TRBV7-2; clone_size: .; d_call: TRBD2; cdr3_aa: CASSYEGLVSYNEQFF; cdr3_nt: TGTGCCAGCAGCTACGAAGGACTAGTCTCCTACAATGAGCAGTTCTTC
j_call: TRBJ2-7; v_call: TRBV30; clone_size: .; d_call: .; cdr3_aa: CAWSGVGYEQYF; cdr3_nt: TGTGCCTGGAGTGGGGTGGGGTACGAGCAGTACTTC
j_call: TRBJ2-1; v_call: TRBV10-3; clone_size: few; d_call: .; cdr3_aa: CAISEIDEQFF; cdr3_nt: TGTGCCATCAGTGAGATCGATGAGCAGTTCTTC
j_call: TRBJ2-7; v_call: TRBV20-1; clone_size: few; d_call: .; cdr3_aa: CSSLRQGGTYEQYF; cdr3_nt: TGCAGTAGCCTAAGGCAGGGGGGGACCTACGAGCAGTACTTC
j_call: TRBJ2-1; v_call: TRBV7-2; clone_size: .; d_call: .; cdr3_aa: CASSPANNEQFF; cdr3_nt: TGTGCCAGCAGCCCCGCCAACAATGAGCAGTTCTTC
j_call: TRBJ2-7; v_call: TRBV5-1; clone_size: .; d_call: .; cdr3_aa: CASSLIGNYEQYF; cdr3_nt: TGCGCCAGCAGCTTGATTGGGAACTACGAGCAGTACTTC
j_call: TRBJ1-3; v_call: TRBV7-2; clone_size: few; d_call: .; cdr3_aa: CASSRDPYRNTIYF; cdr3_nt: TGTGCCAGCAGCAGGGATCCATACAGAAACACCATATATTTT
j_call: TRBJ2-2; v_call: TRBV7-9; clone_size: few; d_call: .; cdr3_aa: CASPRRVDNTGELFF; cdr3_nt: TGTGCCAGCCCGAGGCGGGTTGATAACACCGGGGAGCTGTTTTTT
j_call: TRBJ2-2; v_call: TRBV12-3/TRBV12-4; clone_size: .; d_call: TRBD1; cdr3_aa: CASSPSRQGDTGELFF; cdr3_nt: TGTGCCAGCAGTCCCTCCCGACAGGGGGACACCGGGGAGCTGTTTTTT
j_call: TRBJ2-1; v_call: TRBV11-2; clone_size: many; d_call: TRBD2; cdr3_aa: CASSLLLVSVAGYNEQFF; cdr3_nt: TGTGCCAGCAGCCTCCTGCTGGTGAGCGTAGCGGGATACAATGAGCAGTTCTTC
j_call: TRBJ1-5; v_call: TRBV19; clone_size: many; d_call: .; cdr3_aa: CASSGRSQVQPQHF; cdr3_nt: TGTGCCAGTAGCGGACGGTCCCAAGTTCAGCCCCAGCATTTT
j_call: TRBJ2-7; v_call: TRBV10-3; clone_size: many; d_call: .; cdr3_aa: CAISGTAYEQYF; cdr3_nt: TGTGCCATCAGTGGGACAGCCTACGAGCAGTACTTC
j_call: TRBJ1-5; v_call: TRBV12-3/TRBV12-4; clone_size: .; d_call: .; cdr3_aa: CASSRQMNQPQHF; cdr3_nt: TGTGCCAGCAGCCGTCAGATGAACCAGCCCCAGCATTTT
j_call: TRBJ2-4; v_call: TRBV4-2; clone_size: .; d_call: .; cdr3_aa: CASSQDPRVGNIQYF; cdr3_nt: TGTGCCAGCAGCCAAGATCCCAGGGTCGGTAACATTCAGTACTTC
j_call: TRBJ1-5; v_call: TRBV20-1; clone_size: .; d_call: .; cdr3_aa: CSASRGHQNQPQHF; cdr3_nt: TGCAGTGCTAGTCGGGGACACCAAAATCAGCCCCAGCATTTT
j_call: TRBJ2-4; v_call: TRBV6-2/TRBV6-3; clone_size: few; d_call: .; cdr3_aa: CASTSGGFKNIQYF; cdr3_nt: TGTGCCAGCACCTCCGGGGGATTCAAAAACATTCAGTACTTC
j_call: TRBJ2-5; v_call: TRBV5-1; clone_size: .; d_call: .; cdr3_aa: CASSLLGRSGTQYF; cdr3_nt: TGCGCCAGCAGCCTACTGGGACGTAGTGGGACCCAGTACTTC
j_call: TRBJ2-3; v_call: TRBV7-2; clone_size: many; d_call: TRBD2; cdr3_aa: CASSFTSGTDTQYF; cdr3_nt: TGTGCCAGCAGCTTTACTAGCGGCACAGATACGCAGTATTTT
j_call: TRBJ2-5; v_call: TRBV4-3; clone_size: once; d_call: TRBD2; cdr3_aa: CASSQRAGDETQYF; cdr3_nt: TGCGCCAGCAGCCAAAGAGCGGGAGACGAGACCCAGTACTTC
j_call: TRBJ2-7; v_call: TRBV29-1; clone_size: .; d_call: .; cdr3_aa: CSVAVRDYEQYF; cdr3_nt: TGCAGCGTTGCAGTCAGGGACTACGAGCAGTACTTC
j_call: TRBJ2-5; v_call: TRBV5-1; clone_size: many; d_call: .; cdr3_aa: CASSPAEETQYF; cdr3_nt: TGCGCCAGCAGCCCCGCGGAAGAGACCCAGTACTTC
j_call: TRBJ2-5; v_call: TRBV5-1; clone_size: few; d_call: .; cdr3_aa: CASSLRPGVETQYF; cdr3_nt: TGCGCCAGCAGCCTGAGGCCAGGCGTGGAGACCCAGTACTTC
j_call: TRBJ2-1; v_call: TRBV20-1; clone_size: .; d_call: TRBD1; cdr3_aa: CSARGAARGSYNEQFF; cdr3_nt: TGCAGTGCTAGAGGTGCGGCCAGGGGGTCCTACAATGAGCAGTTCTTC
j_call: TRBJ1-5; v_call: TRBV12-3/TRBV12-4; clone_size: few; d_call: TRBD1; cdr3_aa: CASSFEGALNQPQHF; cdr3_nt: TGTGCCAGCAGTTTCGAGGGGGCCCTTAATCAGCCCCAGCATTTT
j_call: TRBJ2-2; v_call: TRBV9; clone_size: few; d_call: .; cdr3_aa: CASSVAGDGELFF; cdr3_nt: TGTGCCAGCAGCGTAGCTGGGGACGGGGAGCTGTTTTTT
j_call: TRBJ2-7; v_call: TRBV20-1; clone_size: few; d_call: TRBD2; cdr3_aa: CSARTSVLYEQYF; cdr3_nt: TGCAGTGCTCGAACTAGCGTTCTCTACGAGCAGTACTTC
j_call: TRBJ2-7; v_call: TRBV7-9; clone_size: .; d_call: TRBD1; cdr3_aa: CASSITTGTGAEQYF; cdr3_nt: TGTGCCAGCAGCATAACCACCGGGACAGGGGCCGAGCAGTACTTC
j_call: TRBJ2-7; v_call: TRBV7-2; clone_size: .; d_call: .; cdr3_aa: CASSPQDSYYEQYF; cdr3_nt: TGTGCCAGCAGCCCACAGGACAGTTACTACGAGCAGTACTTC
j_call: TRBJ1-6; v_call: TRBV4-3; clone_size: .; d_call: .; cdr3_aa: CASSQDLRGGNSPLHF; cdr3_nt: TGCGCCAGCAGCCAAGATCTGCGAGGGGGGAATTCACCCCTCCACTTT